This T cell receptor (beta chain) was profiled in a study of cytomegalovirus exposure and HLA in healthy donors. Study-wide points: While the bulk of TCR sequences proved rare, some public TCRs turned up in many donors.

The donors belonged to the approximately 120-subject validation cohort, separate from the roughly 710-subject first cohort. Only one count was recorded for this clone. The antigen remains undetermined. Here immunoSEQ multiplex PCR was the method, and the copy in TCRdb shows in-frame clones only, minus some. The table lists about 330,000 clones, approximately 90% of them singletons, with roughly 1.1% in the top ten. Sequenced input: PBMCs. The clonotype comes from a woman aged 25 to 39 in good health and CMV-seropositive.

The CDR3, as DNA: TGCGCCAGCAGCTCAACACTAGCGGGAGGCGCCGAGCAGTACTTC. This gives the protein CASSSTLAGGAEQYF. V is TRBV5-1 and J is TRBJ2-7; TRBD2 matches 12 bases. J was trimmed by 6 bases and V by 3 bases; bases with no gene match: 7. CDR3 length: 15 residues. Germline V gives CDR1 SGHRS, CDR2 YFSETQ. Based on the CDR3 plus reference TRBV5-1 and TRBJ2-7, the full variable domain is KAGVTQTPRYLIKTRGQQVTLSCSPISGHRSVSWYQQTPGQGLQFLFEYFSETQRNKGNFPGRFSGRQFSNSRSEMNVSTLELGDSALYLCASSSTLAGGAEQYFGPGTRLTVT.